The text below deals with one T cell receptor (beta chain). No cognate antigen has been identified for it. Per-base quality was not reported, and no clone a single base away is much larger than it. Trimming takes 6 bases off V and 0 bases off J; junction bases not matched to a gene: 3. The CDR3 runs 14 residues from the cysteine to the phenylalanine. Only the CDR3 portion is preserved as DNA: 42 bases, with reading frame beginning at the first base. CDR1 and CDR2, looked up from the germline V gene, are MNHEY and SVGAGI. This entry is derived from a study of T cells in localized non-small cell lung cancer (dated by TCRdb to 2020 to 2021). At the level of the whole study: The study analyzed T cell repertoires of hundreds of early-stage NSCLC patients, comparing tumors and uninvolved tumor-adjacent lungs. NSCLC patients had a mean age of roughly 64 years, and approximately 140 were male and over 85 female. The cohort consisted of roughly 240 treatment-naive NSCLC patients whose localized lung tumors had been resected.

At diagnosis, tumor, uninvolved tumor-adjacent lung and peripheral blood were collected and then preserved as a mix of FFPE and fresh-frozen material. For TCR repertoire profiling, the blood samples were analyzed as peripheral blood mononuclear cells. The immunoSEQ Assay was used to sequence TCR beta CDR3 regions from DNA. As for the authors' bioinformatics: To compute T cell density, TCR beta template counts were normalized to usable DNA, which was estimated by amplifying housekeeping genes. The preseqR package was used to estimate richness by extrapolating to 400,000 templates for PBMC samples and to 120,000 templates for tissue samples. Clonality was defined by subtracting Pielou's evenness from one. Differential abundance testing on productive amino-acid clonotypes, with a minimum total count of 5 and an alpha of 0.1, was used to identify tissue-enriched TCRs. The Jaccard Index and the Morisita Overlap Index were used to measure how much the repertoires overlapped between compartments. TCR beta CDR3s were clustered by GLIPH together with public tetramer-defined viral CDR3s, and at least three viral sequences plus V-gene enrichment were required for viral motifs. TCRdb provides this immuneACCESS table in a form limited to in-frame rearrangements. Some clones are lacking; in checked studies, under half of them reflect an unresolved V gene, and why the rest are absent is not known. That table is the source of V, J and clone size, and D and trimming were worked out from the DNA. This sample lists approximately 35,000 clones; over 80% were detected once. The ten top clones hold 5.5% to 7% of the sample.

Broader findings and caveats from the paper: Higher T cell density in blood was associated with longer overall survival, whereas higher clonality in adjacent lung was associated with shorter survival. Because multi-region sequencing of the tumors was not done, intratumor heterogeneity could not be ruled out. Because the study design was exploratory, TCR variables were selected using unadjusted p-values without false-discovery rate correction. Uninvolved tumor-adjacent lung showed the highest T cell clonality, higher than tumor, which suggests more focused antigenic responses in the uninvolved tumor-adjacent lung. A median of 57 of the top 100 tumor clones turned up in the paired uninvolved adjacent lung, and approximately 30 of those clones also ranked among the top 100 of that same adjacent lung.

This material consisted of PBMCs, taken before any cancer treatment. The chain was built from TRBV6-5 and TRBJ2-7; 9 central bases correspond to TRBD2. The clonotype was recovered from a man between 40 and 75 years old with stage II lung adenocarcinoma. This receptor has the CDR3 CASRASGNSYEQYF. In nucleotide form, the sequence is TGTGCCAGCAGAGCTAGCGGGAACTCCTACGAGCAGTACTTC.